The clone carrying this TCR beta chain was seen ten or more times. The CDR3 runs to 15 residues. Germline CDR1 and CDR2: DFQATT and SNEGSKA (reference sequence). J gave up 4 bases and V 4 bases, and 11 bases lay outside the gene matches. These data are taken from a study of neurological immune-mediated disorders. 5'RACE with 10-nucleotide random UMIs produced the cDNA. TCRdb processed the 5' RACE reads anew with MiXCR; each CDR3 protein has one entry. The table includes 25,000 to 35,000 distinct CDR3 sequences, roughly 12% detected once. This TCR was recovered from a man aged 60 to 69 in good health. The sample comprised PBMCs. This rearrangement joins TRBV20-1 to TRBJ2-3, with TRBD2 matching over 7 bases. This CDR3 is CSATASSGGADTQYF. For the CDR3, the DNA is TGCAGTGCTACAGCCTCTAGCGGCGGCGCAGATACGCAGTATTTT.